By share, the clone carrying this T cell receptor (beta chain) counts as medium-sized. What it binds is unknown. This beta chain is off target for a library built for alpha chains, so its abundance means little. The data derive from a study of spatial heterogeneity in lung cancer. Whole-study findings and limits: Alpha chains reached an estimated coverage of approximately 6.6% of tumor T cells, and beta chains approximately 12%. One measure, the expanded intratumoral alpha and beta TCR count, tracked tumor mutation counts.

A unique molecular identifier was carried by every single TCR cDNA molecule. Each CDR3 protein is one row after TCRdb ran MiXCR on the 5' RACE reads. Seen here are about 16,000 distinct CDR3 sequences, approximately 6.8% observed once, and the top ten hold roughly 21%. Germline trimming cut 4 bases from V and 4 bases from J; bases unmatched to any gene: 7. Germline CDR1 SGHRS, CDR2 YFSETQ. The CDR3 consists of 15 residues. Time point reported: sample taken at primary tumor resection. Unsorted samples of tumor, nontumor lung or frozen PBMC had their whole RNA sequenced. This clonotype was obtained from a female donor with early-stage non-small cell lung cancer. The V call is TRBV5-1, the J call TRBJ2-2; 7 bases line up with TRBD1. The material was lung tumor tissue, obtained at surgery. The CDR3 nucleotides are TGCGCCAGCAGCGGGTCGACAGGGTCCACCGGGGAGCTGTTTTTT. It codes for CASSGSTGSTGELFF.